This TCR beta chain was retrieved from a study of cytomegalovirus exposure and HLA in healthy donors. PCR primers comprised 60 Vbeta and 13 Jbeta primers. The data were produced by immunoSEQ multiplex PCR, yet TCRdb's version contains in-frame clones alone and is incomplete. The sample includes 90,000 to 100,000 clones, approximately 76% of them seen just once. Concerning this clone itself: The antigen is undetermined.

Study results and limitations: Across all donors, roughly uniform sequencing depth was an assumption of the presence/absence analyses. An analysis that was carried out later associated 16,951 TCR beta sequences with HLA alleles at 0.05 false discovery rate. A classifier reportedly called cytomegalovirus status with high sensitivity and specificity.

Material: PBMCs. This sequence was found in a man aged 40-55 years in good health and CMV-seronegative.

CDR3 nucleotide sequence: TGTGCCAGCAGTTCTCTCGAGCAGTACTTC. Its protein product is CASSSLEQYF. V and J are TRBV28 and TRBJ2-7; unclear D gene. This CDR3 contains 10 residues. Germline V gives CDR1 MDHEN, CDR2 SYDVKM. V lost 4 bases and J 6 bases, leaving 4 bases between the germline ends.